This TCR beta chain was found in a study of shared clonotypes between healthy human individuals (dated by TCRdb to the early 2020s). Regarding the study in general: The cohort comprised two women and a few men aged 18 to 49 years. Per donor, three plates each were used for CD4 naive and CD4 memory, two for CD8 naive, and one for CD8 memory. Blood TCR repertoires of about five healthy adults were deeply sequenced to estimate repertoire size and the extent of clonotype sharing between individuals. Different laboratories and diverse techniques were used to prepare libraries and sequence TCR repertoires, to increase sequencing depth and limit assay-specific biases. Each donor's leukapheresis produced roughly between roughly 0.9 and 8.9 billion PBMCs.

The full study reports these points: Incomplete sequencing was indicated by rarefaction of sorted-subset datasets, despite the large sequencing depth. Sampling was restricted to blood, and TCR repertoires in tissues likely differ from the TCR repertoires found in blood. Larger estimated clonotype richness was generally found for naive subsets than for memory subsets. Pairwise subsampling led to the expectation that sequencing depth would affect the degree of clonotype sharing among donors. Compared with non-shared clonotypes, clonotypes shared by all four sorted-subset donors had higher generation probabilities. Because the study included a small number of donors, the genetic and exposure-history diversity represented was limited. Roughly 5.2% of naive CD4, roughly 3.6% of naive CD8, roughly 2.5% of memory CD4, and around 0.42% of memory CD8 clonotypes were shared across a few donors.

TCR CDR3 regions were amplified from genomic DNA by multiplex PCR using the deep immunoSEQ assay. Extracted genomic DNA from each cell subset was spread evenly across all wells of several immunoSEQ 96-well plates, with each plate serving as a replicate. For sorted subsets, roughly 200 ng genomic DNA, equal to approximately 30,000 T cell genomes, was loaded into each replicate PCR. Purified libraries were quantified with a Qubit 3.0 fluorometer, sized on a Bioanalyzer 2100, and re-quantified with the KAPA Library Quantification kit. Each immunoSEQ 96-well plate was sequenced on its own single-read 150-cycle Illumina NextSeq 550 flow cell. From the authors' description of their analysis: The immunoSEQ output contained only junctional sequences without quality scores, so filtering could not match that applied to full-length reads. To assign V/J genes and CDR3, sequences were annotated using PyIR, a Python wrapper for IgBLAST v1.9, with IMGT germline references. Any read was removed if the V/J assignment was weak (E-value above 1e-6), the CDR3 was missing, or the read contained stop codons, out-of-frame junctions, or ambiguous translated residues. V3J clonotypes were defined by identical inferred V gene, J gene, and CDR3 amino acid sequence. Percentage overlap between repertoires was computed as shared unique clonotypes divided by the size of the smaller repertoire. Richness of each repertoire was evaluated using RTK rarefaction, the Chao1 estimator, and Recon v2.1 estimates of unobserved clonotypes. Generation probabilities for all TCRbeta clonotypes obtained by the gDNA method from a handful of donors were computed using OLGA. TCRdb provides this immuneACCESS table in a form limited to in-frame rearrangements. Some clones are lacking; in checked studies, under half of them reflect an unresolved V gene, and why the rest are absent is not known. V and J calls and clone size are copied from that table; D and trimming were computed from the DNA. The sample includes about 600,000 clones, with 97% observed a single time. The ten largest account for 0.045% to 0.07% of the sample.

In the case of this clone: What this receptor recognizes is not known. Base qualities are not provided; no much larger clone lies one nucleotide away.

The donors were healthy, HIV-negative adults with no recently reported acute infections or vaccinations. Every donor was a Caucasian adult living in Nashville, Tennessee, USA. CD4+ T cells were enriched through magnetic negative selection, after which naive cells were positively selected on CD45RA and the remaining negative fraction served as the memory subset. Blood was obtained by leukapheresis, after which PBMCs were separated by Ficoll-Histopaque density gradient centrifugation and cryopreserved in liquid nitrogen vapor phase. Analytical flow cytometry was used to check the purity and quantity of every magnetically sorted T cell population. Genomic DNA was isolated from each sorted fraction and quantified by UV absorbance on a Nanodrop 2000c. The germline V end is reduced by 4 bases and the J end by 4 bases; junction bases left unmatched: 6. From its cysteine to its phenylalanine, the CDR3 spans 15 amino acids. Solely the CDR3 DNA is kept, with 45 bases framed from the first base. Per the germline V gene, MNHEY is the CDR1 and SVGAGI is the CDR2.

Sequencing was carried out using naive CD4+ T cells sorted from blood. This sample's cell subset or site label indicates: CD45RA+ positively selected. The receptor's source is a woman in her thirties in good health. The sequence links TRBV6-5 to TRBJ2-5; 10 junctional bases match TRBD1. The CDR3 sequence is CASSSGGTGAETQYF. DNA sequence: TGTGCCAGCAGTTCTGGAGGGACAGGGGCAGAGACCCAGTACTTC.